What follows is one T cell receptor beta chain and its context. The sample originates from a study of blood T cell repertoires in COVID-19. This table comes from immunoSEQ multiplex PCR, and its TCRdb copy is limited to in-frame clones, with some not included. This sample has about 240,000 clones, with about 85% found just once. Germline CDR1 reads MNHNS; CDR2 reads SASEGT. Germline trimming cut 1 base from V and 2 bases from J; bases unmatched to any gene: 1. The CDR3 contains 14 residues. The chain links TRBV6-1 to TRBJ1-2; 7 bases line up with TRBD1. This TCR derives from a man aged 55 to 70 who had recovered from COVID-19. Sequencing used peripheral blood. CDR3 protein: CASSEDRGNYGYTF. CDR3 coding DNA: TGTGCCAGCAGTGAAGACAGGGGAAACTATGGCTACACCTTC.